This TCR beta chain was found in a study of OX40 agonist ivuxolimab in advanced cancers. Assay used: immunoSEQ multiplex PCR; TCRdb lists only in-frame clones, some missing. The sample consists of fewer than 85,000 clones, over 75% of them appearing once. The CDR3 contains 13 residues. Germline CDR1 LNHNV, CDR2 YYDKDF (reference sequence). Trimming pared 5 bases from V and 2 bases from J, leaving 10 bases between. This chain links TRBV15 with TRBJ2-7, with D unclear. The sample consisted of CD4+ or CD8+ T cells sorted from blood, taken in a trial of the OX40 agonist ivuxolimab. The sequence came from an adult with an advanced solid tumor such as melanoma, head and neck, liver or kidney cancer. The CDR3 reads CATSHQYTYEQYF. The CDR3, as DNA: TGTGCCACCAGCCATCAATATACCTACGAGCAGTACTTC.